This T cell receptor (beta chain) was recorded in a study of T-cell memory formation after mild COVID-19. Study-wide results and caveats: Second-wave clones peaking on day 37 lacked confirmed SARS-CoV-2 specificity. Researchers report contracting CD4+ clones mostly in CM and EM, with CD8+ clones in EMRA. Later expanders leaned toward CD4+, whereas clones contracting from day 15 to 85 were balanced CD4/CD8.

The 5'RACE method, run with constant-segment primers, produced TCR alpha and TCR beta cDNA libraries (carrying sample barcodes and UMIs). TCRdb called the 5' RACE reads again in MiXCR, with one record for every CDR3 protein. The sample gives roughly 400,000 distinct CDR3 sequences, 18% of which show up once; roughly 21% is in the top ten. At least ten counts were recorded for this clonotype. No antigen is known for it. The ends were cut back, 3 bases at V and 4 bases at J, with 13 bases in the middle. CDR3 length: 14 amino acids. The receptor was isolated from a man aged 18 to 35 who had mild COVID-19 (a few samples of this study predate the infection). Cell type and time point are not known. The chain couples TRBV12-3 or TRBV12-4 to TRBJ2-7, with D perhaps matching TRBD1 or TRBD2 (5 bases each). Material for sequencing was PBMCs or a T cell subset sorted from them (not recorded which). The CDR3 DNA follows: TGTGCCAGCAGTTTGGGGCAGGACTTATACGAGCAGTACTTC. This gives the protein CASSLGQDLYEQYF.